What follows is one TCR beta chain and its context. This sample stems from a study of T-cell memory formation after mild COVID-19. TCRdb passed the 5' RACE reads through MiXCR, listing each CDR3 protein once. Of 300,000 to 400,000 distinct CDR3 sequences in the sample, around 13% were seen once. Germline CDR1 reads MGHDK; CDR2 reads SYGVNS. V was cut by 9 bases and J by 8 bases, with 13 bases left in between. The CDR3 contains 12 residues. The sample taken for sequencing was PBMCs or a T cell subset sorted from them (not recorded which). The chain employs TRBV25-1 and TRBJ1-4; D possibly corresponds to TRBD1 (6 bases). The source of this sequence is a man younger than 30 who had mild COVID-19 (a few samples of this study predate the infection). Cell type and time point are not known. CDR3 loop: CASSGQSEKLFF. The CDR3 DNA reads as TGTGCCAGTTCCGGACAGAGCGAAAAACTGTTTTTT.